This T cell receptor beta chain appears in the sequencing data of a study of a mutant IDH1 vaccine in newly diagnosed glioma. Study summary: It was radiotherapy, temozolomide, or both that patients received previously, with most receiving both.

General study results and limits: Variations in leading peripheral T cell clonotypes appeared to have no connection with pseudoprogression.

The assay was immunoSEQ multiplex PCR, and TCRdb's table has in-frame clones only and misses some. The sample shows more than 20,000 clones, roughly 85% of them seen only once. This CDR3 has 16 residues. Germline assignment: CDR1 GTSNPN and CDR2 SVGIG (reference sequence). The V end lost 0 bases, the J end lost 0 bases, and 12 bases lay between the germline ends. Time point specified: week 11, during vaccination. Topical imiquimod accompanied each vaccine dose, which consisted of 300 ug of mutant IDH1 20-mer peptide. Concerning this clone: Its antigen is not known.

The J gene is TRBJ2-1, the V gene TRBV30; perhaps TRBD2 as D (6 bases). This receptor was identified in a man aged 40-49 years with glioma. Sequenced material: PBMCs, taken from a glioma patient whose treatment included an IDH1 peptide vaccine. The CDR3 DNA is TGTGCCTGGAGTGTGTTTCACGGGAGCTCCTACAATGAGCAGTTCTTC. This gives the protein CAWSVFHGSSYNEQFF.